This T cell receptor (beta chain) was observed in a study of shared clonotypes between healthy human individuals. V lost 0 bases, J lost 9 bases, and 15 bases stayed unmatched. The CDR3 loop spans 18 amino acids. The germline V gene has CDR1 LGHNA and CDR2 YSLEER. About 33,000 T cell genomes (approximately 210 ng DNA) went into each sorted-subset replicate. Here immunoSEQ multiplex PCR was the method, and the copy in TCRdb shows in-frame clones only, minus some. The sample yields around 1,900,000 clones, 85% to 95% seen once. CD45RO-negative CD8 cells positively selected for CCR7 made up the naive population, which excluded terminally differentiated effector memory CD45RA+ cells.

Sequencing input: naive CD8+ T cells from PBMCs. V is TRBV4-3 and J is TRBJ2-1, with 9 bases fitting TRBD2. This clonotype was sampled from a man between 18 and 35 years old in good health. Some clones in this sample may be carry-over from other donors' samples. CDR3 DNA sequence: TGCGCCAGCAGCCAAGAAACGCTTGGGCGGGAGGGAGGCACTGAGCAGTTCTTC. Translation: CASSQETLGREGGTEQFF.